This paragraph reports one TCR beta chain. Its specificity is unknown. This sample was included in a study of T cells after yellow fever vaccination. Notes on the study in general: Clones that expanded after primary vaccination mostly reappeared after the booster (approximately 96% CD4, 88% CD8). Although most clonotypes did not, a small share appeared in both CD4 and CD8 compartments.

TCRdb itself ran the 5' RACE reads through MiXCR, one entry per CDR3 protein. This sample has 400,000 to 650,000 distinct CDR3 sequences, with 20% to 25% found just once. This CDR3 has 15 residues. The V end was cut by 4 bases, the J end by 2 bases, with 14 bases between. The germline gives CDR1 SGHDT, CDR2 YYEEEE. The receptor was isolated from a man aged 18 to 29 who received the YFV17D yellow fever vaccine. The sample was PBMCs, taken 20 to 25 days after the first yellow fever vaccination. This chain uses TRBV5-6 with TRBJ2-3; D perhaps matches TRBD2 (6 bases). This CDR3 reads CASSPKLADTDTQYF. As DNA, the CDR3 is TGTGCCAGCAGCCCAAAACTAGCCGACACAGATACGCAGTATTTT. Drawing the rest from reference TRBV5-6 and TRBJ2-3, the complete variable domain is DAGVTQSPTHLIKTRGQQVTLRCSPKSGHDTVSWYQQALGQGPQFIFQYYEEEERQRGNFPDRFSGHQFPNYSSELNVNALLLGDSALYLCASSPKLADTDTQYFGPGTRLTVL.